This TCR beta chain is from a study of cytomegalovirus exposure and HLA in healthy donors. General study points: In an earlier analysis, most TCR beta V segments were productive about 87% or about 30% of the time. The study dropped some indistinguishable V segments, TRBV6-2 and TRBV6-3 among them. Links to common viral pathogens appeared, in a later analysis, for several of the most significant clusters.

V trimming: 10 bases; J trimming: 11 bases; junction bases outside the gene matches: 9. Germline CDR1 is MNHEY and CDR2 is SVGAGI. The CDR3 totals 11 residues. 13 Jbeta primers and 60 Vbeta primers were used for the PCR. Assay: immunoSEQ multiplex PCR; the TCRdb copy retains only in-frame clones and omits some. Of some 150,000 clones detected, 55% to 85% appear once; the ten largest clones hold around 2.2%. With regard to this clone: The antigen is not known.

This rearrangement joins TRBV6-5 to TRBJ1-1; TRBD1 agrees at 8 bases. The clonotype comes from a man in his forties or fifties in good health and CMV-seronegative. Specimen: PBMCs. CDR3 amino acids: CATTDRVRAFF. The CDR3 nucleotides read TGTGCCACTACGGACAGGGTTCGGGCTTTCTTT.